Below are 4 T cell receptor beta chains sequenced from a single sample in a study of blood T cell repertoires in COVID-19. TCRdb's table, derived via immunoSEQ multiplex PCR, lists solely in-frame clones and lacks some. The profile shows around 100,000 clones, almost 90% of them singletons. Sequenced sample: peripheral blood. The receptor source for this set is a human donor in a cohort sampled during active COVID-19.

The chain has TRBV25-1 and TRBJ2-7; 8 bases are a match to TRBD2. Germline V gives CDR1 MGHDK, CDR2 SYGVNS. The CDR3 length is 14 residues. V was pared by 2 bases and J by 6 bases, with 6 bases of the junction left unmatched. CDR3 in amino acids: CASSESGSGFEQYF. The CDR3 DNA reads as TGTGCCAGCAGTGAAAGCGGGAGCGGGTTCGAGCAGTACTTC.

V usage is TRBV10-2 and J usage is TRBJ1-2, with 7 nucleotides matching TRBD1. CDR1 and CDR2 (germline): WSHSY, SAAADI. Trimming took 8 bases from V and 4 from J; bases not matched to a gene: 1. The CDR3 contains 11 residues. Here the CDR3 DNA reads TGCGCCAGCGGGGACAGCTATGGCTACACCTTC. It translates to CASGDSYGYTF.

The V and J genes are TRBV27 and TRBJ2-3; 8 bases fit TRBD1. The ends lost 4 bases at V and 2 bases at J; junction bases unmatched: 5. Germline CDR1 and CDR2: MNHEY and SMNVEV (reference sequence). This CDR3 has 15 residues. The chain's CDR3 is CASSSRTGYTDTQYF. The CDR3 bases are TGTGCCAGCAGTTCAAGGACAGGGTACACAGATACGCAGTATTTT.

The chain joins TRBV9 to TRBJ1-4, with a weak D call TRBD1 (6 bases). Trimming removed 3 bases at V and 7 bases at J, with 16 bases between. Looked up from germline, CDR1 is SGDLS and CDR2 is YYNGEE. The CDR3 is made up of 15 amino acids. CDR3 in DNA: TGTGCCAGCAGCGGCGCACGGGGGGCTAGTGAAAAACTGTTTTTT. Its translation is CASSGARGASEKLFF.